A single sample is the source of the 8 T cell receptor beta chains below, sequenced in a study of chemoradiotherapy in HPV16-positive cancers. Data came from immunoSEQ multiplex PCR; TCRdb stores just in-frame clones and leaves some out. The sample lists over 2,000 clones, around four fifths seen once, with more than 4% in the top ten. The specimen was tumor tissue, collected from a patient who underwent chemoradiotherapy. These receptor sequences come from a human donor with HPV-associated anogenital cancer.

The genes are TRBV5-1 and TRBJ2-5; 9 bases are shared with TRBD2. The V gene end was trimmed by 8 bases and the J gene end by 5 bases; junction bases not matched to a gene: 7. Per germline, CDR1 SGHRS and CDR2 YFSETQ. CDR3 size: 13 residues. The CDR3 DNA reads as TGCGCCAGTAATAGCGGGAGCAGGGAGACCCAGTACTTC. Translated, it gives CASNSGSRETQYF.

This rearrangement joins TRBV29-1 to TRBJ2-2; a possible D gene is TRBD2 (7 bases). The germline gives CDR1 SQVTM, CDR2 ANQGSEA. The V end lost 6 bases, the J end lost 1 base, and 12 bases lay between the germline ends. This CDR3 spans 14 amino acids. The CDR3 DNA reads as TGCAGCGTGAGGAGGGGGGGGAACACCGGGGAGCTGTTTTTT. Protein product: CSVRRGGNTGELFF.

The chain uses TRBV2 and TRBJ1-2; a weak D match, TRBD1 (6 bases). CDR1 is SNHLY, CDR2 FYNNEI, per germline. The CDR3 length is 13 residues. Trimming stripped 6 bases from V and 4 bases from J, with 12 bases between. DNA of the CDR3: TGTGCCAGCAGAGAAACAGGGACCTATGGCTACACCTTC. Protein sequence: CASRETGTYGYTF.

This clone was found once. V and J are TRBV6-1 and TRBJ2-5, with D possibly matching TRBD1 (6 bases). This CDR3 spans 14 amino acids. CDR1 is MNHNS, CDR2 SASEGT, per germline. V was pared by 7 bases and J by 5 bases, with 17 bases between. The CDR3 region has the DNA TGTGCCAGCACCCGGGAAAGGGGGTACGAGACCCAGTACTTC. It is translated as CASTRERGYETQYF.

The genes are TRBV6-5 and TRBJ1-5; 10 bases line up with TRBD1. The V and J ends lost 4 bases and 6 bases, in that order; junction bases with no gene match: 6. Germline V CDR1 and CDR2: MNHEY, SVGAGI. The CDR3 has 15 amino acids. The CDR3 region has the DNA TGTGCCAGCAGTTCGGGGACAGGGGAAAGTCAGCCCCAGCATTTT. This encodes CASSSGTGESQPQHF.

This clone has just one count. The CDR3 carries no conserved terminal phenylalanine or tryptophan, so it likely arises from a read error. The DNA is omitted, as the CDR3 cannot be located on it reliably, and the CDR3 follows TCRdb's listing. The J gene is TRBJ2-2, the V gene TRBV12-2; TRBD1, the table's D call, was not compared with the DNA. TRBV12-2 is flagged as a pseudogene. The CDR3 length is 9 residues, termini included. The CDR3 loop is CASRYRDSG.

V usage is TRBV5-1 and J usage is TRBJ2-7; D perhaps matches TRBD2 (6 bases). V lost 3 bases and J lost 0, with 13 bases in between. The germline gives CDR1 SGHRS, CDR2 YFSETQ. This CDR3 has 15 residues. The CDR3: CASSSPGLSSYEQYF. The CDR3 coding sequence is TGCGCCAGCAGCTCCCCGGGACTCAGCTCCTACGAGCAGTACTTC. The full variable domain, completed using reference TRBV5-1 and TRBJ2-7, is KAGVTQTPRYLIKTRGQQVTLSCSPISGHRSVSWYQQTPGQGLQFLFEYFSETQRNKGNFPGRFSGRQFSNSRSEMNVSTLELGDSALYLCASSSPGLSSYEQYFGPGTRLTVT.

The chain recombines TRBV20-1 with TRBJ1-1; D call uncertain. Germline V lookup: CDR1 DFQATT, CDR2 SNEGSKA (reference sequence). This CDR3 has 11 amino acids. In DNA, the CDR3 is TGCACCGCTCCGGTGAACACTGAAGCTTTCTTT. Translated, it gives CTAPVNTEAFF.